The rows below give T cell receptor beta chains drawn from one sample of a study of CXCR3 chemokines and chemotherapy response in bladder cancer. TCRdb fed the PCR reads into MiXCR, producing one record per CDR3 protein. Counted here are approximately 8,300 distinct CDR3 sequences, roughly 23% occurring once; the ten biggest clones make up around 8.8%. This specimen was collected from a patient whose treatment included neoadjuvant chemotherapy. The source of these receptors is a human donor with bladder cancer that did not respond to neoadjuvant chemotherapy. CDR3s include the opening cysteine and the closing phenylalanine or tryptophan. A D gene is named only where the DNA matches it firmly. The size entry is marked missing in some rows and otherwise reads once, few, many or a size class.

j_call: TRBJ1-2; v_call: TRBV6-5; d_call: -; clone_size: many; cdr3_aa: CASSYSSGGDYGYTF; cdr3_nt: TGTGCCAGCAGTTACTCCAGCGGGGGTGACTATGGCTACACCTTC
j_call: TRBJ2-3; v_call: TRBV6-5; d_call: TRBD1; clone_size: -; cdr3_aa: CASLPGQGQEDTQYF; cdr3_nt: TGTGCCAGCCTACCGGGACAGGGTCAGGAAGATACGCAGTATTTT
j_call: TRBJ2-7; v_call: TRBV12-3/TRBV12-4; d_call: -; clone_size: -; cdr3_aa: CASSLQDYEQYF; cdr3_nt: TGTGCCAGCAGTTTGCAGGACTACGAGCAGTACTTC
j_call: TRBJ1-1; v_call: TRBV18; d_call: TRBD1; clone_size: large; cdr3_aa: CASSPDRLNTEAFF; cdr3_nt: TGTGCCAGCTCACCGGACAGGCTGAACACTGAAGCTTTCTTT
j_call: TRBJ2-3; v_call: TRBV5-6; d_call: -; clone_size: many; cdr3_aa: CASSSIQGSDTQYF; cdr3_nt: TGTGCCAGCAGCTCCATTCAGGGTTCCGATACGCAGTATTTT
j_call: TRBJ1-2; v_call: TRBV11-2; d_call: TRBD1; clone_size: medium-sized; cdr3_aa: CASSLSDRANYGYTF; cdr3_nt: TGTGCCAGCAGCTTATCGGACAGGGCCAACTATGGCTACACCTTC
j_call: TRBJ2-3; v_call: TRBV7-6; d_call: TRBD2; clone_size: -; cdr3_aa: CASSLRRPTSGAPVSTDTQYF; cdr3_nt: TGTGCCAGCAGCCTACGTAGACCGACTAGCGGGGCCCCAGTTAGCACAGATACGCAGTATTTT
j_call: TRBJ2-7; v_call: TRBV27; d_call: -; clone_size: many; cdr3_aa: CASSPPGRGGQYF; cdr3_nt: TGTGCCAGCAGCCCCCCCGGCAGGGGCGGGCAGTACTTC
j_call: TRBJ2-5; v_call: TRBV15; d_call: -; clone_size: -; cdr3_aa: CATSSLKGSGETQYF; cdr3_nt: TGTGCCACCAGCAGCTTAAAGGGGTCGGGAGAGACCCAGTACTTC
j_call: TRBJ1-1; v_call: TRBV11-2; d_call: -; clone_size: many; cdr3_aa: CASSPFTARGGTEAFF; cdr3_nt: TGTGCCAGCAGCCCATTCACGGCCAGGGGCGGCACTGAAGCTTTCTTT
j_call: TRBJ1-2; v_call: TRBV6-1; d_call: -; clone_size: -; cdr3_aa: CASSEGLLRAVLRAGTPYGYTF; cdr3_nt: -
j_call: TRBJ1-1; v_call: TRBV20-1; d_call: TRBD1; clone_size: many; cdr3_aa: CSAGGQFRMNTEAFF; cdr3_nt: TGCAGTGCTGGGGGACAGTTCCGTATGAACACTGAAGCTTTCTTT
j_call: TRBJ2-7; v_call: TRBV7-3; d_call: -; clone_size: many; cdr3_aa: CASSLTRDTEQYF; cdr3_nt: TGTGCCAGCAGCTTAACGAGGGACACTGAGCAGTACTTC
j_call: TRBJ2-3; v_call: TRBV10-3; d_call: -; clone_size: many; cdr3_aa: CAISVGTVSTDTQYF; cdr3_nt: TGTGCCATCAGTGTAGGGACTGTTAGCACAGATACGCAGTATTTT
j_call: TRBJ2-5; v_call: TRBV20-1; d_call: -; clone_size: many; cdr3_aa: CSATETRRFSETQYF; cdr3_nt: TGCAGTGCTACCGAGACTAGGCGTTTTAGTGAGACCCAGTACTTC
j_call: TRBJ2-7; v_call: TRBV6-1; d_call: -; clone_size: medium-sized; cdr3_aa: CASSERTRTYEQYF; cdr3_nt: TGTGCCAGCAGTGAACGTACAAGAACCTACGAGCAGTACTTC
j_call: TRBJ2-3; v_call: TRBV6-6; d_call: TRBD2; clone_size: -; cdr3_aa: CASTQTPGLAGGTDTQYF; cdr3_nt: TGTGCCAGCACCCAAACCCCTGGACTAGCGGGGGGCACAGATACGCAGTATTTT
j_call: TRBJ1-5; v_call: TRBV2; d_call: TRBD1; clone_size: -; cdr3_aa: CASIQGLGQPQHF; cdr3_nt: TGTGCCAGCATACAGGGGCTTGGTCAGCCCCAGCATTTT
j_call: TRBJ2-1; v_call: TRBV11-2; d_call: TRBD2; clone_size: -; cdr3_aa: CASSLRAPSGLYNEQFF; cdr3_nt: TGTGCCAGCAGCCTAAGGGCCCCTAGCGGGCTCTACAATGAGCAGTTCTTC
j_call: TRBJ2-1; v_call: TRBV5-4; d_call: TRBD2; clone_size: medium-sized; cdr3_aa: CASSTGLAGGTNEQFF; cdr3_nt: TGTGCCAGCAGCACGGGACTAGCGGGGGGCACCAATGAGCAGTTCTTC
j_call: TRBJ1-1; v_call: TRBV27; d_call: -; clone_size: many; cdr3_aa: CASGEQGRTEAFF; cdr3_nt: TGTGCCAGCGGTGAACAGGGCCGCACTGAAGCTTTCTTT
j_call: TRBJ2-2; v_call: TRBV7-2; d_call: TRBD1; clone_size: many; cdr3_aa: CASREQGAGTGELFF; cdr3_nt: TGTGCCAGCAGGGAACAGGGGGCGGGCACCGGGGAGCTGTTTTTT
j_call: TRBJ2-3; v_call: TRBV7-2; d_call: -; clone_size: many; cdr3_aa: CASSLYTDTQYF; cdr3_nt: TGTGCCAGCAGCCTTTACACAGATACGCAGTATTTT
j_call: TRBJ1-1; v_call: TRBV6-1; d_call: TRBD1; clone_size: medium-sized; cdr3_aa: CASSRTGNTEAFF; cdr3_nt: TGTGCCAGCAGTCGGACAGGAAACACTGAAGCTTTCTTT
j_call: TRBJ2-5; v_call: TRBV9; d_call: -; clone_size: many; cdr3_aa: CASSVEAETQYF; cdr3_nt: TGTGCCAGCAGCGTAGAAGCAGAGACCCAGTACTTC
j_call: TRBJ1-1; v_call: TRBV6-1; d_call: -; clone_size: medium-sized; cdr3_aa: CASAPRGRQAFF; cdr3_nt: TGTGCCAGCGCCCCGCGGGGGAGACAGGCTTTCTTT
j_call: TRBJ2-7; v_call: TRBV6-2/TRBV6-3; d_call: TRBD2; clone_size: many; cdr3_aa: CASSSPASGNYEQYF; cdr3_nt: TGTGCCAGCAGCTCCCCTGCTAGCGGGAACTACGAGCAGTACTTC
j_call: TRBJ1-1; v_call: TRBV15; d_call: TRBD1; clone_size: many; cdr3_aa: CATSERTTGYTEAFF; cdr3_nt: TGTGCCACCAGCGAACGTACGACAGGGTACACTGAAGCTTTCTTT
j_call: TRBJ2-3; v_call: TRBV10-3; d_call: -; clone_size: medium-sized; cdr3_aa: CASVNDGQDTQYF; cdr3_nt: TGTGCCTCCGTGAACGACGGTCAGGATACGCAGTATTTT
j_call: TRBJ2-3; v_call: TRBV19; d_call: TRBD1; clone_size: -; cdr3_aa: CASNNPGQGQEDTQYF; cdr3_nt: TGTGCCAGTAATAACCCGGGACAGGGTCAGGAAGATACGCAGTATTTT